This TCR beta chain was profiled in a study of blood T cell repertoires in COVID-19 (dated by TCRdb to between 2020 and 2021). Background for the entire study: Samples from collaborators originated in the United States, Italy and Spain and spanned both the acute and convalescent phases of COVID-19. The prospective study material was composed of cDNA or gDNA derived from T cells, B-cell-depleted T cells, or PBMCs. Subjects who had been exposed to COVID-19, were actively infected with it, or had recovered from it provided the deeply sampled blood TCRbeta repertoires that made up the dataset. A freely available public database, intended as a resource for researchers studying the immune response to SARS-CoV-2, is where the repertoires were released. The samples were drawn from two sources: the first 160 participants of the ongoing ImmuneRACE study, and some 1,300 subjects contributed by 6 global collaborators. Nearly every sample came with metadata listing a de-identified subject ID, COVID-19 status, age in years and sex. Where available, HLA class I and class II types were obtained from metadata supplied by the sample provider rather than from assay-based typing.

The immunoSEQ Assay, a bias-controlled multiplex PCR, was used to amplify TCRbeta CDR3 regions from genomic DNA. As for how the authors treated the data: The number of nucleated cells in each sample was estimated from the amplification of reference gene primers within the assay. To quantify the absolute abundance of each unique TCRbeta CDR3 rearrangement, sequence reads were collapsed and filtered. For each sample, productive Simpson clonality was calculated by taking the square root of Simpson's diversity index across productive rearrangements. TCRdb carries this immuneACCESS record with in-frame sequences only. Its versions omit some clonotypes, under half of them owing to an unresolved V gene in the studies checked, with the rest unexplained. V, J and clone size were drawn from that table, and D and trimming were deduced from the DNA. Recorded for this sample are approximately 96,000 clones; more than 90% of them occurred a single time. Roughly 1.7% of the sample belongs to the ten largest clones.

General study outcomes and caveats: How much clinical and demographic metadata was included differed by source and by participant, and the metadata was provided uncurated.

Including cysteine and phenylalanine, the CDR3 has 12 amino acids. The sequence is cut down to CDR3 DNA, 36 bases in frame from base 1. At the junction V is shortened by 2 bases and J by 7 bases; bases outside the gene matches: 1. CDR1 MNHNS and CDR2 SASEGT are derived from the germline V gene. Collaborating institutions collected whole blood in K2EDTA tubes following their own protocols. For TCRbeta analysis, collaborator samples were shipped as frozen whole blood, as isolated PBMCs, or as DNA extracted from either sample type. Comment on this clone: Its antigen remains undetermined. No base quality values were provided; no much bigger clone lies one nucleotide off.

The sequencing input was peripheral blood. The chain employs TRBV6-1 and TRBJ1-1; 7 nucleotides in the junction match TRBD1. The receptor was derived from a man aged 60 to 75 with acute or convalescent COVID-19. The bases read TGTGCCAGCAGTGAACCAGGGGGTGAAGCTTTCTTT. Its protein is CASSEPGGEAFF.